These 19 T cell receptor beta chains share one sample of origin, sequenced in a study of vaccination and CD4 T cells after COVID-19. Sequencing of cultured CD4+ T cell DNA used the Oncomine TCR Beta short-read assay. In TCRdb, the PCR reads were re-called with MiXCR into one record per CDR3 protein. Among 1,500 or so distinct CDR3 sequences, less than 55% were seen once, and the ten largest hold around 79%. No antigen has been identified for these receptors. Treatment denoted: approximately 11-day PBMC culture with coronavirus spike peptide pools or control peptides (ViraFEST assay). Researchers collected the unexposed donor's CD4+ T cells before the COVID-19 pandemic (2011-2018). Sequenced input: CD4+ T cells from blood, cultured in vitro. These receptor sequences come from a human donor in good health.

In DNA form, the CDR3 reads TGTGCCACCAGTGATCCCAGCGGGGGCGTAGGATACACCGGGGAGCTGTTTTTT. It translates to CATSDPSGGVGYTGELFF. The chain recombines TRBV24-1 with TRBJ2-2; 8 bases align to TRBD2. The CDR3 covers 18 residues. Trimming cost V 3 bases and J 3 bases; bases outside gene matches: 11. Germline assignment: CDR1 KGHDR and CDR2 SFDVKD.

The chain couples TRBV12-3 or TRBV12-4 to TRBJ2-2; 9 bases are shared with TRBD1. Trimming took 5 bases from V and 6 from J; bases not matched to a gene: 4. There are 14 residues in the CDR3. CDR3 sequence: CASSPGTGSGELFF. CDR3 nucleotides: TGTGCCAGCAGTCCAGGGACAGGGTCCGGGGAGCTGTTTTTT.

The chain employs TRBV19 and TRBJ1-5; TRBD1 aligns across 9 bases. The CDR3 extends over 15 amino acids. Per the germline V gene, CDR1 is LNHDA and CDR2 is SQIVND (reference sequence). Germline trimming cut 7 bases from V and 7 bases from J; bases unmatched to any gene: 11. The CDR3 sequence: CASTDRGSSMQPQHF. In DNA form, the CDR3 reads TGTGCCAGTACGGACAGGGGCTCCTCTATGCAGCCCCAGCATTTT.

CDR3 in DNA: TGTGCCAGTAGAGAAGGGGCTGGGACGCAGTATTTT. This encodes CASREGAGTQYF. The chain couples TRBV19 to TRBJ2-3, with D possibly matching TRBD1 (5 bases). V lost 6 bases and J lost 9, with 13 bases in between. This CDR3 has 12 amino acids. CDR1 and CDR2 (germline): LNHDA, SQIVND (reference sequence). Filled out from reference TRBV19 and TRBJ2-3, the complete variable domain reads DGGITQSPKYLFRKEGQNVTLSCEQNLNHDAMYWYRQDPGQGLRLIYYSQIVNDFQKGDIAEGYSVSREKKESFPLTVTSAQKNPTAFYLCASREGAGTQYFGPGTRLTVL.

In this sample, this clonotype is large. The V and J genes are TRBV2 and TRBJ2-1; D gene unclear. Trimming cost V 7 bases and J 3 bases, with 13 bases left between them. Germline CDR1 SNHLY, CDR2 FYNNEI. The CDR3 loop spans 14 amino acids. CDR3 loop: CASNPGGHYNEQFF. CDR3 DNA: TGTGCCAGCAACCCGGGCGGTCACTACAATGAGCAGTTCTTC.

As regards this clonotype: It is unclear where the CDR3 begins or ends on the DNA, so no DNA is shown, and the CDR3 is as TCRdb lists it. CDR3 sequence: CASSFWEWESSEQYF. J is TRBJ2-7 and V is TRBV12-3 or TRBV12-4; the table's D call, TRBD2, has no DNA check behind it. The CDR3 is 15 amino acids long, termini counted.

V is TRBV12-3 or TRBV12-4 and J is TRBJ1-1; 7 bases agree with TRBD1. The V and J ends lost 6 bases and 2 bases, in that order; junction bases with no gene match: 12. The CDR3 length is 16 residues. The CDR3 here is CASSGTARLSNTEAFF. CDR3 DNA: TGTGCCAGCAGCGGGACAGCTCGATTGAGTAACACTGAAGCTTTCTTT.

The chain combines TRBV5-1 with TRBJ2-5, with a tentative D call TRBD2 (5 bases). Germline CDR1 is SGHRS and CDR2 is YFSETQ. Trimming took off 4 bases at V and 3 bases at J, with 10 bases between the two ends. The CDR3 consists of 13 residues. Written as DNA, the CDR3 is TGCGCCAGCAGCCATGGAGGAAAAGAGACCCAGTACTTC. Translated: CASSHGGKETQYF.

The chain combines TRBV19 with TRBJ1-4; possible D gene TRBD1, 5 bases. Trimming removed 4 bases from V and 8 bases from J, with 20 bases in between. The germline V gene has CDR1 LNHDA and CDR2 SQIVND (reference sequence). This CDR3 has 16 residues. CDR3 DNA: TGTGCCAGTAGTAGTAGTCGGGGACCTACCCGGGAAAAACTGTTTTTT. It specifies CASSSSRGPTREKLFF.

The chain joins TRBV10-3 to TRBJ2-5; 10 bases agree with TRBD2. Germline loops: CDR1 ENHRY, CDR2 SYGVKD. J was trimmed by 1 base and V by 6 bases; bases with no gene match: 11. The CDR3 covers 17 residues. The CDR3 sequence is CAIRGGIGLAAQETQYF. Here the CDR3 DNA reads TGTGCCATCAGGGGAGGGATTGGACTAGCGGCCCAAGAGACCCAGTACTTC.

The chain carries TRBV7-6 and TRBJ2-5, with D perhaps matching TRBD1 or TRBD2 (5 bases each). The CDR3 length is 16 residues. Germline V gene data show CDR1 as SGHVS and CDR2 as FNYEAQ. V lost 0 bases, J lost 1 base, and 12 bases lay in between. The CDR3, as DNA: TGTGCCAGCAGCTTAGCAGGTTCAGGGACCCAAGAGACCCAGTACTTC. It specifies CASSLAGSGTQETQYF.

A few counts support this clonotype. The chain recombines TRBV7-2 with TRBJ1-6; possibly TRBD1 for D (5 bases). The CDR3 runs 15 residues. Trimming pared 3 bases from V and 8 bases from J, leaving 14 bases between. Per the germline V gene, CDR1 is SGHTA and CDR2 is FQGNSA. CDR3 bases: TGTGCCAGCAGCTTTCGCGGGACCCCCTATTCACCCCTCCACTTT. Translation gives CASSFRGTPYSPLHF.

This chain joins TRBV27 and TRBJ2-7, with 12 bases aligning to TRBD2. J was trimmed by 0 bases and V by 7 bases; bases with no gene match: 1. The V gene's germline CDR1 is MNHEY and CDR2 SMNVEV (reference sequence). The CDR3 is made up of 14 amino acids. CDR3 loop: CASTGLAGSYEQYF. The DNA for the CDR3 is TGTGCCAGCACGGGACTAGCGGGCTCCTACGAGCAGTACTTC.

This clonotype was recorded a few times. The chain is built from TRBV2 and TRBJ1-5; D is uncertain. This CDR3 has 13 residues. Trimming took off 9 bases at V and 3 bases at J, with 12 bases between the two ends. Looked up from germline, CDR1 is SNHLY and CDR2 is FYNNEI. CDR3 nucleotides: TGTGCCAGTAGGTCGGACGCCAATCAGCCCCAGCATTTT. Translating gives CASRSDANQPQHF.

The chain joins TRBV7-6 to TRBJ2-3; TRBD2 agrees at 15 bases. Looked up from germline, CDR1 is SGHVS and CDR2 is FNYEAQ. V was clipped by 5 bases and J by 3 bases; unmatched bases: 6. The CDR3 spans 17 residues. The CDR3 DNA sequence: TGTGCCAGCAGCCCAGTCGGGACTAGCGGGGGGACAGATACGCAGTATTTT. Its translation: CASSPVGTSGGTDTQYF.

The V and J genes are TRBV7-2 and TRBJ2-2; possibly TRBD1 for D (5 bases). This CDR3 spans 15 amino acids. The V gene lost 8 bases and the J gene lost 3 bases, with 16 bases spanning the gap. CDR1 SGHTA and CDR2 FQGNSA come from the germline V gene. DNA of the CDR3: TGTGCCAGCGGGGCAGCAACTACCCACACCGGGGAGCTGTTTTTT. It codes for CASGAATTHTGELFF. Based on the CDR3 plus reference TRBV7-2 and TRBJ2-2, the full variable domain is GAGVSQSPSNKVTEKGKDVELRCDPISGHTALYWYRQSLGQGLEFLIYFQGNSAPDKSGLPSDRFSAERTGGSVSTLTIQRTQQEDSAVYLCASGAATTHTGELFFGEGSRLTVL.

Regarding this clonotype: One junction end does not reproduce the germline sequence, and a read error may be involved. V is TRBV11-2 and J is TRBJ2-7; D is undetermined. The CDR3 runs 13 residues. Germline CDR1 and CDR2: SGHAT and FQNNGV. The CDR3 nucleotides are TGTACCAGCAGCTTAGGTTTAATGGCGCAGCAGTACTTC. Its translation is CTSSLGLMAQQYF.

This chain links TRBV10-3 with TRBJ2-5; the match to TRBD2 covers 9 bases. The V gene end was trimmed by 6 bases and the J gene end by 0 bases; junction bases not matched to a gene: 8. The CDR3 spans 16 residues. The germline V gene has CDR1 ENHRY and CDR2 SYGVKD. DNA for the CDR3: TGTGCCATCAGAGGAGCAGCGGGGGGCTACCAAGAGACCCAGTACTTC. Translated: CAIRGAAGGYQETQYF.

The rearrangement joins TRBV7-9 to TRBJ2-3; TRBD1 aligns across 12 bases. CDR3 length equals 14 residues. Germline CDR1 and CDR2: SEHNR and FQNEAQ (reference sequence). V lost 5 bases to trimming and J lost 4 bases; unmatched junction nucleotides: 1. The CDR3 spells CASSGDRGPDTQYF. CDR3 in DNA: TGTGCCAGCAGCGGGGACAGGGGGCCAGATACGCAGTATTTT.